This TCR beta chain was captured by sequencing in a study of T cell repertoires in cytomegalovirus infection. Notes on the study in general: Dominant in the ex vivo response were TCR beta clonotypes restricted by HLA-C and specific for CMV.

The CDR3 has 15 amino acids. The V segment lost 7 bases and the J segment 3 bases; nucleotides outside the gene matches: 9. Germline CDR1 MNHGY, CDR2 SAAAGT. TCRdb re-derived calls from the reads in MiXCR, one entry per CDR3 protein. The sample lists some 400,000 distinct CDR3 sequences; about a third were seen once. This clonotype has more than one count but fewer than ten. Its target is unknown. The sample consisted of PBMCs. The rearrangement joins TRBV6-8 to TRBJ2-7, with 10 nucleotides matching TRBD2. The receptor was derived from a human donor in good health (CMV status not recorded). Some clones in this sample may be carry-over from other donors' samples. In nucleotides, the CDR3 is TGTGCCAGCACCTCCCCTAGCGGGGGTAGCTACGAGCAGTACTTC. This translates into CASTSPSGGSYEQYF.